Described below is a single TCR beta chain sequence and its context. Its antigen is unidentified. The CDR3 spans 15 residues. The germline V gene has CDR1 MNHEY and CDR2 SVGAGI. The V gene lost 5 bases and the J gene lost 0 bases, with 11 bases spanning the gap. This sample stems from a study of CD8+ T cells in alopecia areata. Regarding the study as a whole: Having just one nonresponder leaves the connection between baseline CD8+ expansion and response unresolved.

cDNA reverse transcribed from extracted RNA served as the sequencing template. The table came from immunoSEQ multiplex PCR; TCRdb's copy has only in-frame clones and leaves some out. Of approximately 150,000 clones listed, 55% to 75% are singletons. The treatment was: oral pan-JAK inhibitor, 5-10 mg twice daily. From alopecia areata patients, lesional scalp punch biopsies and peripheral blood were collected. This TCR derives from a human donor with alopecia areata. The chain is built from TRBV6-5 and TRBJ2-1; D may be TRBD1 (6 bases). The sequenced sample was CD4+ T cells sorted from blood, obtained at week 24, from a patient treated with tofacitinib. The CDR3 protein is CASSRNRVSYNEQFF. CDR3 DNA: TGTGCCAGCAGTCGTAACAGGGTCTCCTACAATGAGCAGTTCTTC.